This TCR beta chain emerged from a study of blood T cell repertoires in COVID-19. Study at large: The study drew acute and convalescent COVID-19 samples from the United States, Italy and Spain. PBMCs, B-cell-depleted T cells, or T cells provided the cDNA or gDNA that made up the material.

V shed 5 bases, J shed 2 bases, and the junction held 9 bases outside the gene matches. The germline V gene has CDR1 SGHDT and CDR2 YYEEEE. This CDR3 comprises 15 residues. Original handling: The authors estimated nucleated cell counts from reference gene primer amplification. The method was immunoSEQ multiplex PCR; TCRdb's version includes in-frame clones alone and lacks a portion of them. V, J and clone size reflect that table, while D and trimming were determined from the DNA. This table has 63,000 or so clones, 81% appearing once. This clonotype was sampled from a human donor in a cohort sampled during active COVID-19. The specimen was peripheral blood. This chain connects TRBV5-6 to TRBJ2-5, with TRBD1 matching 7 bases. CDR3 coding DNA: TGTGCCAGCAGTTATGGGACAGTCCTTCAAGAGACCCAGTACTTC. Protein: CASSYGTVLQETQYF.